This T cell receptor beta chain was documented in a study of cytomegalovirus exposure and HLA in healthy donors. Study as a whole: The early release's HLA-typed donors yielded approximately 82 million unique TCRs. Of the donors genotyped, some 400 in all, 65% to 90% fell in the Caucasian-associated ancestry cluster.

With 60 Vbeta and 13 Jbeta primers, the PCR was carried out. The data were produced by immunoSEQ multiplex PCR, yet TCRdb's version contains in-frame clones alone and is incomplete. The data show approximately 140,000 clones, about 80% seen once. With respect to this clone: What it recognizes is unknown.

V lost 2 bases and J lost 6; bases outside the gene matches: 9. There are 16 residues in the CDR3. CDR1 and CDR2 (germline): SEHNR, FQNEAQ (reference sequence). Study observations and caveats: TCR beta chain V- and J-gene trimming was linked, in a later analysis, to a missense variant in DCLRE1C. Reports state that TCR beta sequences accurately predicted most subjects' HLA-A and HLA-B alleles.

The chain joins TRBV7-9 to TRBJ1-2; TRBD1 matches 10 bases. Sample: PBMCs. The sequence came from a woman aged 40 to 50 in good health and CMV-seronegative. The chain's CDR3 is CASSLPTGDRGHGYTF. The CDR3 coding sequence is TGTGCCAGCAGCTTACCGACCGGGGACAGGGGACATGGCTACACCTTC.